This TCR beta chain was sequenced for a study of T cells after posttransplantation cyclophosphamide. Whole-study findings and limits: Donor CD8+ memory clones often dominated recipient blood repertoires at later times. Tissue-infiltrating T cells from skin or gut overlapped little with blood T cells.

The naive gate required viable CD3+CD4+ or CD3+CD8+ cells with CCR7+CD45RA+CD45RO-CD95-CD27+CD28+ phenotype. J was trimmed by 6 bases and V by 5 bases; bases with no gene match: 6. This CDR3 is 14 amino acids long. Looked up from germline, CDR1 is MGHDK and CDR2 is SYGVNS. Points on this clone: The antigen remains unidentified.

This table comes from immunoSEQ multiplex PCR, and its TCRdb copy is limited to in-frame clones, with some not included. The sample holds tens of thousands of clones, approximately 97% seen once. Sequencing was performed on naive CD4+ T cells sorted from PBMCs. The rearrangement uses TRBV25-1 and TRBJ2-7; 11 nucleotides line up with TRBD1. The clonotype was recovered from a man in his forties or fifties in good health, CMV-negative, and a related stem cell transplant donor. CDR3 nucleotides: TGTGCCAGCAGTTGGGGACAGGGGGGAACCGAGCAGTACTTC. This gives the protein CASSWGQGGTEQYF.